The TCR beta chain under discussion was sequenced for a study of cytomegalovirus exposure and HLA in healthy donors. Overall study: From HLA-typed donors, an early data release held 70 million to 95 million unique TCRs.

The study ran its PCR with 60 Vbeta and 13 Jbeta primers. Some clones are missing from TCRdb's copy, which holds only in-frame ones; the method was immunoSEQ multiplex PCR. This table holds 200,000 to 250,000 clones, 85% to 90% found once. CDR1 SGHAT and CDR2 FQNNGV come from the germline V gene. This CDR3 is built from 15 residues. Deletions cut 5 bases from V and 2 bases from J, with 15 bases between. This receptor was obtained from a woman aged 18-35 years in good health and CMV-seronegative. V gene TRBV11-2 combines with J gene TRBJ2-5; TRBD2 might be the D (5 bases). Sequencing input: PBMCs. The CDR3 nucleotides read TGTGCCAGCAGCCCCCAGAGCGGATGGCAAGAGACCCAGTACTTC. Translated, it gives CASSPQSGWQETQYF.